This TCR beta chain originates from a study of cytomegalovirus exposure and HLA in healthy donors. Study findings and constraints: In a later analysis, HLA-C alleles had the fewest associated TCRs, DRB1 alleles the most. The authors judged a highly shared variant cluster likely a sequencing artifact. The authors later linked a missense DCLRE1C variant to TCR beta V- and J-gene trimming. Rare TCR sequences predominated, though certain public TCRs were found in many donors.

The PCR employed 60 Vbeta primers together with 13 Jbeta primers. Some clones are missing from TCRdb's copy, which holds only in-frame ones; the method was immunoSEQ multiplex PCR. The table has under 300,000 clones, about 86% seen once. This clone was detected a few times. Its antigen is still unknown. The sequenced material came from PBMCs. The receptor was isolated from a woman aged 60-75 years in good health and CMV-seropositive.

CDR3: CASSLSDRGPYEQYF. The CDR3 DNA follows: TGTGCCAGCAGTTTAAGCGACAGGGGACCCTACGAGCAGTACTTC. This rearrangement joins TRBV27 to TRBJ2-7; TRBD1 aligns across 8 bases. The germline gives CDR1 MNHEY, CDR2 SMNVEV (reference sequence). The CDR3 runs to 15 residues. V gave up 2 bases and J gave up 2 bases; unmatched junction bases: 5.